This T cell receptor beta chain appears in the sequencing data of a study of identical twins. The CDR3 is made up of 14 amino acids. Germline V CDR1 and CDR2: MNHNS, SASEGT. V lost 0 bases to trimming and J lost 4 bases; unmatched junction nucleotides: 2. TCRdb passed the 5' RACE reads through MiXCR, listing each CDR3 protein once. The sample holds about 660,000 distinct CDR3 sequences, more than 6.5% seen once. Study-level findings and limits: A lower insertion count was a feature of abundant cord blood beta clonotypes, with no such feature in memory repertoires.

A few counts support this clonotype. The antigen remains unidentified. These records were also assigned to another study, of yellow fever vaccine responses in identical twins. That paper notes: Twin vaccine T cell responses reportedly seemed partly convergent, partly personalized.

The source material was PBMCs. The chain combines TRBV6-1 with TRBJ1-2; the match to TRBD1 covers 7 bases. The receptor comes from a woman aged 18-35 years in good health. The CDR3 nucleotides read TGTGCCAGCAGTGAAGCGGGACAGTCCTATGGCTACACCTTC. It yields the protein CASSEAGQSYGYTF.